The clone carrying this TCR beta chain was seen more than once but under ten times. Antigen specificity is unknown. The germline V and J ends were trimmed by 2 bases and 0 bases, with 6 bases remaining between them. CDR3 length equals 14 residues. The germline gives CDR1 LNHNV, CDR2 YYDKDF (reference sequence). The authors extracted RNA and reverse transcribed it into cDNA as the sequencing template. Repertoires were generated with immunoSEQ multiplex PCR, while TCRdb's copy carries only in-frame clones and drops some. The table has fewer than 200,000 clones, 60% to 75% seen once. This record belongs to a study of CD8+ T cells in alopecia areata. Study-wide results and limits: Shared TCR sequences were less clear between patients than in mice, possibly partly from HLA diversity. Tofacitinib significantly reduced both scalp clonality and expanded CD8+ clones among the top 100. Besides other cells, scalp samples also yield sequences of resident alphabeta T cells from normal skin.

Treatment meaning: oral pan-JAK inhibitor, 5-10 mg twice daily. Sorted populations comprised CD4+ and CD8+ T cells obtained from PBMCs. The sequenced sample was CD4+ T cells sorted from blood, obtained at week 24, from a patient treated with tofacitinib. The receptor was isolated from a human donor with alopecia areata. This chain joins TRBV15 and TRBJ2-3; D is undetermined. For the CDR3, the DNA is TGTGCCACCAGCAGATCACCTAGCACAGATACGCAGTATTTT. This codes for CATSRSPSTDTQYF.